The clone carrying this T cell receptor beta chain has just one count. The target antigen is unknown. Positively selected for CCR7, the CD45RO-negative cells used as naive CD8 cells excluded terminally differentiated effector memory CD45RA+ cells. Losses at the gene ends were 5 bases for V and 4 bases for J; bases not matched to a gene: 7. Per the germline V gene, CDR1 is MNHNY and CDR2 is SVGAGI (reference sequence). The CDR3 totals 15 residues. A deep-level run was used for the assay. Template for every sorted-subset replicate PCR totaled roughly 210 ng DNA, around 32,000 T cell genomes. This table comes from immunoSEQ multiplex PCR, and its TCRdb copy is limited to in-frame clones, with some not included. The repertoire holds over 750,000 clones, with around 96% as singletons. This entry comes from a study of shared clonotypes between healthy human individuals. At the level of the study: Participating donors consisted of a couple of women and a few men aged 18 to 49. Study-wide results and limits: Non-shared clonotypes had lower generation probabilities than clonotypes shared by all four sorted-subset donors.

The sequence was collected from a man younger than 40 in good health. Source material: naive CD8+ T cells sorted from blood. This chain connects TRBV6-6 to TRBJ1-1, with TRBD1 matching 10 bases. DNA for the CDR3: TGTGCCAGCAGTAGCGACAGGGGGCGAGGCACTGAAGCTTTCTTT. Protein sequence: CASSSDRGRGTEAFF.